This T cell receptor beta chain stems from a study of blood T cell repertoires in COVID-19. Measured with immunoSEQ multiplex PCR; TCRdb has only the in-frame clones, and not every one. Found here are about 120,000 clones, about 78% of them singletons; the top ten hold approximately 2.5%. The V gene's germline CDR1 is SGHNT and CDR2 YYREEE (reference sequence). Trimming took 4 bases from V and 8 from J, leaving 15 bases between them. CDR3 size: 13 residues. The sample comprised peripheral blood. The chain employs TRBV5-4 and TRBJ1-2, with D uncertain. The receptor comes from a man aged 65 to 79 with acute or convalescent COVID-19. In nucleotides, the CDR3 is TGTGCCAGCAGCACAAAGAACCCGGGAGGCTACACCTTC. Translated, it gives CASSTKNPGGYTF.